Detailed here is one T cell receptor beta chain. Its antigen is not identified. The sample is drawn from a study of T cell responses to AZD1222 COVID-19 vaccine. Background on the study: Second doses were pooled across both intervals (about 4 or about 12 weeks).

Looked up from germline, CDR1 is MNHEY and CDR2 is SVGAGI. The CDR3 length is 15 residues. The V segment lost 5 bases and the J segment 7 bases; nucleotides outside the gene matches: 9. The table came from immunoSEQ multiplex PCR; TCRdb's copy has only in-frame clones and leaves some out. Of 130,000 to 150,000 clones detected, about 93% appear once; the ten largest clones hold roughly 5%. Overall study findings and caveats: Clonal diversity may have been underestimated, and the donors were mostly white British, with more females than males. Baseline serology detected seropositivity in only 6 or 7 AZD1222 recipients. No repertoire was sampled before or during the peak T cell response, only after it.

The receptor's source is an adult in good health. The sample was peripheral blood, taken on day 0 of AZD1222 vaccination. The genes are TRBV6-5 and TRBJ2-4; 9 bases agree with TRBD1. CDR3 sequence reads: CASSRGIQGANIQYF. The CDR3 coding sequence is TGTGCCAGCAGTAGGGGAATACAGGGGGCCAACATTCAGTACTTC.